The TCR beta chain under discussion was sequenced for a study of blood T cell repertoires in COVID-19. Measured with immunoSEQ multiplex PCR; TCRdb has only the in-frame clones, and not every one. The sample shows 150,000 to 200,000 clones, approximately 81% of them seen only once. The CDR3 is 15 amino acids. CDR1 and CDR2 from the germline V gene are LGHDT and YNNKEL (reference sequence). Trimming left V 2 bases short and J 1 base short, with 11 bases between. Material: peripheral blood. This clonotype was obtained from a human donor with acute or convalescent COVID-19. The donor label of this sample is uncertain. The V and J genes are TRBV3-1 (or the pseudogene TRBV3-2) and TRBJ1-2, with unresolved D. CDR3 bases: TGTGCCAGCAGCCAATGGTCACCTATTAACTATGGCTACACCTTC. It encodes CASSQWSPINYGYTF.